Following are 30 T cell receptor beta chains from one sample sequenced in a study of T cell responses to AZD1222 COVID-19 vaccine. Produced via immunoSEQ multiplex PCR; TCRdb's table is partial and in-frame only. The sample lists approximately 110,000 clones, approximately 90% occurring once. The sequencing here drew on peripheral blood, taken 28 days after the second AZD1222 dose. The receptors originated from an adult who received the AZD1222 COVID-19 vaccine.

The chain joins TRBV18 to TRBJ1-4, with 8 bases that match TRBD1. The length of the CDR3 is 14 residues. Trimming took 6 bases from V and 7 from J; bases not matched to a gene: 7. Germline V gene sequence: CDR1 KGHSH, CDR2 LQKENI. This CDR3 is CASSPGQGGEKLFF. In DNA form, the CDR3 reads TGTGCCAGCTCCCCAGGACAGGGTGGTGAAAAACTGTTTTTT.

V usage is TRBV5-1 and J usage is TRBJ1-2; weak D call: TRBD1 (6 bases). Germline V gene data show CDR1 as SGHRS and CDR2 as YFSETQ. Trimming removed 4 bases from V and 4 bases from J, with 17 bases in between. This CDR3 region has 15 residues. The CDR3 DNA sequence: TGCGCCAGCAGCAAAGAGGGGGGGCTTGCCTATGGCTACACCTTC. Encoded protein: CASSKEGGLAYGYTF. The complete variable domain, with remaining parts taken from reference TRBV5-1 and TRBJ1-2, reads KAGVTQTPRYLIKTRGQQVTLSCSPISGHRSVSWYQQTPGQGLQFLFEYFSETQRNKGNFPGRFSGRQFSNSRSEMNVSTLELGDSALYLCASSKEGGLAYGYTFGSGTRLTVV.

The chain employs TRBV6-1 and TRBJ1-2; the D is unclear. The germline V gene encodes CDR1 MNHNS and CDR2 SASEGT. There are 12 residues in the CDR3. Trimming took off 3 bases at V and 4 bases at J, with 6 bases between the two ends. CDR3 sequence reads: CASSEKTYGYTF. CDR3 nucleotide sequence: TGTGCCAGCAGTGAGAAGACCTATGGCTACACCTTC.

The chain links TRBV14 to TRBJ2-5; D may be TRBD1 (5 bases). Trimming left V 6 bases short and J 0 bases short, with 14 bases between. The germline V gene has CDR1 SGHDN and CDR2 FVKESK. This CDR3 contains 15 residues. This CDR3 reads CASRQTDENQETQYF. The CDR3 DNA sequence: TGTGCCAGCAGGCAGACAGATGAGAACCAAGAGACCCAGTACTTC.

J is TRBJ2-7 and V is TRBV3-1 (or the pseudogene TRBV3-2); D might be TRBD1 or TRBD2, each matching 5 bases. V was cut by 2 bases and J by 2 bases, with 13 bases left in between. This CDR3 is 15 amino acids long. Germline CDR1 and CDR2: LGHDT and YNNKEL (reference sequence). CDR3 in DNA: TGTGCCAGCAGCCAATCGAGGGGATTTACCTACGAGCAGTACTTC. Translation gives CASSQSRGFTYEQYF.

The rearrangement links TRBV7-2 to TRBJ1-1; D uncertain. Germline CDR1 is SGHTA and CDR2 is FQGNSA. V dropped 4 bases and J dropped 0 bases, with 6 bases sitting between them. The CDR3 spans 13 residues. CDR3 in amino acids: CASSSPVNTEAFF. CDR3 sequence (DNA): TGTGCCAGCAGCTCTCCCGTGAACACTGAAGCTTTCTTT.

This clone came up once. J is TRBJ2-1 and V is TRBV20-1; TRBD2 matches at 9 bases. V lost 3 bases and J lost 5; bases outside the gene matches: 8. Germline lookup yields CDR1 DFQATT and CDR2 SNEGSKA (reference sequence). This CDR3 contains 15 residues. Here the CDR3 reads CSASSASGVDNEQFF. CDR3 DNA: TGCAGTGCTAGTTCCGCTAGCGGGGTAGACAATGAGCAGTTCTTC.

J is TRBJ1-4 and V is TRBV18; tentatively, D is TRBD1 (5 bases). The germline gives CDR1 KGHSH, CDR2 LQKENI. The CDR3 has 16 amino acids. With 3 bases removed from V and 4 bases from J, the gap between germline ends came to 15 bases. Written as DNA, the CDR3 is TGTGCCAGCTCACCTCGCCTAGGGGAAGGTAATGAAAAACTGTTTTTT. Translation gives CASSPRLGEGNEKLFF.

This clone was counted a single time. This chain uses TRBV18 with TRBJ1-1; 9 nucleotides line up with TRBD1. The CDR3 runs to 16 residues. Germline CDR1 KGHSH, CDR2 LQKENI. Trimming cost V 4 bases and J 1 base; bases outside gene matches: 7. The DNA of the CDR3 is TGTGCCAGCTCACTAACAGGGGGCAAAGAGAACACTGAAGCTTTCTTT. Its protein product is CASSLTGGKENTEAFF.

Here the CDR3 DNA reads TGTGCCAGCTTCACAGGGGCACAATCCTACGAGCAGTACTTC. Protein product: CASFTGAQSYEQYF. This chain uses TRBV28 with TRBJ2-7; 7 bases match TRBD1. CDR1 is MDHEN, CDR2 SYDVKM, per germline. The J segment lost 1 base and the V segment lost 8 bases, leaving 8 bases of the junction unmatched. This CDR3 is 14 amino acids long.

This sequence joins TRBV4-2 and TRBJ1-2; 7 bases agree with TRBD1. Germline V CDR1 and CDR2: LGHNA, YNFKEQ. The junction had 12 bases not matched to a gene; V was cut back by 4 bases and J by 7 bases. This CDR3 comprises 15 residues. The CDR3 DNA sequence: TGTGCCAGCAGCCCCAGGGGGGGGAGCCGGGGTGGCTACACCTTC. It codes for CASSPRGGSRGGYTF.

Written as DNA, the CDR3 is TGTGCCAGCAGCCAGGGGATGACGAATGAGCAGTTCTTC. Translating gives CASSQGMTNEQFF. This chain uses TRBV27 with TRBJ2-1, with D tentatively TRBD1 (6 bases). Trimming shortened V by 6 bases and J by 7 bases, and 13 bases separated the two germline ends. The CDR3 spans 13 residues. Looked up from germline, CDR1 is MNHEY and CDR2 is SMNVEV (reference sequence).

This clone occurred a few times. The CDR3 sequence: CASSLTGGITEAFF. The CDR3 DNA follows: TGCGCCAGCAGCTTGACAGGGGGCATCACTGAAGCTTTCTTT. J is TRBJ1-1 and V is TRBV5-1; 9 nucleotides agree with TRBD1. The length of the CDR3 is 14 residues. Germline V lookup: CDR1 SGHRS, CDR2 YFSETQ. V was pared by 1 base and J by 4 bases, with 2 bases of the junction left unmatched.

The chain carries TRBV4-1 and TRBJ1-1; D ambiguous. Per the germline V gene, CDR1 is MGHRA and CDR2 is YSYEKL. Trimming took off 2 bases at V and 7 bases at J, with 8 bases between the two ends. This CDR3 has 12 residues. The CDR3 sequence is CASSQSGIEAFF. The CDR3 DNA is TGCGCCAGCAGCCAATCTGGGATTGAAGCTTTCTTT.

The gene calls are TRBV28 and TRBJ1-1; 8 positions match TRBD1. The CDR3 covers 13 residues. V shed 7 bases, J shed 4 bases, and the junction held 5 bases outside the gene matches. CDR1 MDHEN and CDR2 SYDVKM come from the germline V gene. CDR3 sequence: CASKQGGSTEAFF. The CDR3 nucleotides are TGTGCCAGCAAACAGGGGGGGAGCACTGAAGCTTTCTTT.

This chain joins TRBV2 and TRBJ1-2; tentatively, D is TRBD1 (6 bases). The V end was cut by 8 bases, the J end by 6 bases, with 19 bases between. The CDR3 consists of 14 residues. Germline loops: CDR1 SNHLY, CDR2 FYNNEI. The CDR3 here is CASGGQTNRDGYTF. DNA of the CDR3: TGTGCCAGCGGAGGACAGACAAATAGGGATGGCTACACCTTC.

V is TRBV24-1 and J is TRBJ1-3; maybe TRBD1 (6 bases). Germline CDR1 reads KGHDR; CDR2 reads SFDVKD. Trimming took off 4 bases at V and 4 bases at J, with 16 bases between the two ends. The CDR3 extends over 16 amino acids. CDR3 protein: CATSENSAGVGNTIYF. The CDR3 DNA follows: TGTGCCACCAGTGAAAATTCTGCAGGGGTCGGAAACACCATATATTTT.

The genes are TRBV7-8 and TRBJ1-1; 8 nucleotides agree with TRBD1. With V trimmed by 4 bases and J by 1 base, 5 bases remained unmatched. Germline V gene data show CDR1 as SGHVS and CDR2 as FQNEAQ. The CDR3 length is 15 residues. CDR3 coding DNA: TGTGCCAGCAGCTCCGCGGACAGGGCGAACACTGAAGCTTTCTTT. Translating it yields CASSSADRANTEAFF.

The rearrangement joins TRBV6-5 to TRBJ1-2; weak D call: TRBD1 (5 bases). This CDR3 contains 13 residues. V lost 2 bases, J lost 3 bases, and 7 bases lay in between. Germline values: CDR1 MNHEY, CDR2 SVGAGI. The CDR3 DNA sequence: TGTGCCAGCAGTTACGGGGGGGACTATGGCTACACCTTC. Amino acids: CASSYGGDYGYTF.

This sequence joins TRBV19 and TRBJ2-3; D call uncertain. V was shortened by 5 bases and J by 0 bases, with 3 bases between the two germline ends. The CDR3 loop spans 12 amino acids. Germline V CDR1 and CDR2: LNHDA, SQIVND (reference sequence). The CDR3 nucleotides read TGTGCCAGTAGTCCGAGCACAGATACGCAGTATTTT. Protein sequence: CASSPSTDTQYF.

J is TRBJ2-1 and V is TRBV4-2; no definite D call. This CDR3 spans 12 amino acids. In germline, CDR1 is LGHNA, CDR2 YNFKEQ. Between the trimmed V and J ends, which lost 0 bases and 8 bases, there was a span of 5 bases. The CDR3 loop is CASSQDVDEQFF. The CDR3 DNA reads TGTGCCAGCAGCCAAGACGTGGATGAGCAGTTCTTC.

The CDR3 is CASSYSKGRDSPLHF. The DNA for the CDR3 is TGTGCCAGCAGTTACTCGAAGGGTAGGGATTCACCCCTCCACTTT. The J gene is TRBJ1-6, the V gene TRBV6-5; D unclear. Between the trimmed V and J ends, which lost 0 bases and 8 bases, there was a span of 11 bases. The germline gives CDR1 MNHEY, CDR2 SVGAGI. The CDR3 has 15 amino acids.

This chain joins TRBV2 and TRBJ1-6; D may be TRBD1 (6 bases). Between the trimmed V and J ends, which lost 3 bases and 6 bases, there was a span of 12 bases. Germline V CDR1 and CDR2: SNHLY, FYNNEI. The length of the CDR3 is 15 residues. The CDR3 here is CASSEHGRGNSPLHF. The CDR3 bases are TGTGCCAGCAGTGAGCATGGCAGGGGTAATTCACCCCTCCACTTT.

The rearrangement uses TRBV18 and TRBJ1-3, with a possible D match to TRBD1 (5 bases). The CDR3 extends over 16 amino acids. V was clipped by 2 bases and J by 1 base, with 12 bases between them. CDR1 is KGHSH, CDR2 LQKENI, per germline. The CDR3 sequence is CASSPSRANSGNTIYF. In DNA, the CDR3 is TGTGCCAGCTCACCAAGCAGGGCAAATTCTGGAAACACCATATATTTT.

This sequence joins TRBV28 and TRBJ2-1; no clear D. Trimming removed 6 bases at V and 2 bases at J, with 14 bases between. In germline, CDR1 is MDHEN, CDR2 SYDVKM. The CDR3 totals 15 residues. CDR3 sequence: CASSLAGPPYNEQFF. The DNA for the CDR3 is TGTGCCAGCAGCTTGGCCGGGCCCCCCTACAATGAGCAGTTCTTC.

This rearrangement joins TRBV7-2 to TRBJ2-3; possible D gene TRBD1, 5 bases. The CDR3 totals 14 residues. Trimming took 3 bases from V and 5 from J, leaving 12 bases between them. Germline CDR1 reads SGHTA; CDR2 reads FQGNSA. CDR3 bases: TGTGCCAGCAGCTTCGATGGGGCCATAGATACGCAGTATTTT. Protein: CASSFDGAIDTQYF.

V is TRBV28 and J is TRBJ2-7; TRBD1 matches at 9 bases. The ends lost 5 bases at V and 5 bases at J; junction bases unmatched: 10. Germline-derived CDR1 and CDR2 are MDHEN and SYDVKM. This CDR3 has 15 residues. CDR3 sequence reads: CASSQPPQGANEQYF. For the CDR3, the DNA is TGTGCCAGCAGTCAACCCCCACAGGGGGCCAACGAGCAGTACTTC.

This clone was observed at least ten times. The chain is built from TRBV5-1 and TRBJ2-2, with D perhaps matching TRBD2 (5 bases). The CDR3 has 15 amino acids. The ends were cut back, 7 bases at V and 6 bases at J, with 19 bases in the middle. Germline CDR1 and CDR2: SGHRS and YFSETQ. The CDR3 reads CASGVRAGVPGELFF. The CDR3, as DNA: TGCGCCAGCGGGGTGAGGGCAGGAGTGCCCGGGGAGCTGTTTTTT.

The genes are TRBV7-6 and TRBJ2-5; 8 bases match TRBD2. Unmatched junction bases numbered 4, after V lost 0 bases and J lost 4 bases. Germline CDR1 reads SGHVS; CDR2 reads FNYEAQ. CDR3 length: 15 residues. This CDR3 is CASSLARTSIETQYF. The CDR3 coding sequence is TGTGCCAGCAGCTTAGCCAGGACTAGCATAGAGACCCAGTACTTC.

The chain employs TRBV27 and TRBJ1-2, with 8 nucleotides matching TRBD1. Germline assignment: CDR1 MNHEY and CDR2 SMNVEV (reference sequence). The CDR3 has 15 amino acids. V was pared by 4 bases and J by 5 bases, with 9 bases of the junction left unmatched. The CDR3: CASSSSGTGGYGYTF. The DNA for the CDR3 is TGTGCCAGCAGTTCGTCCGGGACAGGAGGATATGGCTACACCTTC.